The T cell receptor (beta chain) described here comes from a study of blood T cell repertoires in COVID-19. For the study at large: The origin of the acute and convalescent COVID-19 samples was the United States, Italy and Spain. Sources were T cells, B-cell-depleted T cells, or PBMCs; the material itself was cDNA or gDNA.

CDR3 length: 11 amino acids. Trimming cost V 4 bases and J 7 bases, with 5 bases left between them. Germline V gene lookup returns CDR1 SGHTS and CDR2 YDEGEE. How the authors handled the data: Nucleated cell number was recorded as an estimate derived from reference gene primer amplification. Sequenced by immunoSEQ multiplex PCR; TCRdb stores in-frame clones only, minus some. V, J and clone size are taken as reported in that table, and D and trimming were inferred from the DNA itself. The data hold 170,000 or so clones, with over 90% observed a single time. The chain couples TRBV5-8 to TRBJ2-2, with a tentative D call TRBD2 (5 bases). The TCR originated in a man aged 50 or older with acute or convalescent COVID-19. The sequencing sample was made of peripheral blood. CDR3: CASSDYGELFF. The CDR3 coding sequence is TGTGCCAGCAGCGACTACGGGGAGCTGTTTTTT.